These T cell receptor beta chains were read from a single sample in a study of neoadjuvant anti-PD-1 for oral cavity cancer. Only in-frame clones appear in the TCRdb table, and some are missing; sequencing was by immunoSEQ multiplex PCR. The table shows tens of thousands of clones, with about 88% occurring only once. The sample was PBMCs, taken after nivolumab (anti-PD-1) treatment. Receptors were obtained from a person aged 40 to 85 with oral cavity squamous cell carcinoma. CDR3s include the opening cysteine and the closing phenylalanine or tryptophan. Fields, in order: clone size, J gene, D gene, V gene, CDR3 DNA, CDR3 protein. The D gene is left open where the match is weak. Some rows have no size entry. The others give once, few or many, or a class for an expanded clone.

- | TRBJ1-1 | - | TRBV30 | TGTGCCTGGGGGCCCCCCGGACGGGAGGGCACTGAAGCTTTCTTT | CAWGPPGREGTEAFF
- | TRBJ2-3 | - | TRBV10-3 | TGTGCCATCAGTGGTCAGCCAGGAAGCACAGATACGCAGTATTTT | CAISGQPGSTDTQYF
- | TRBJ1-1 | - | TRBV7-3 | TGTGCCAGCAGCTTAACAGGTACGACTGAAGCTTTCTTT | CASSLTGTTEAFF
- | TRBJ2-2 | TRBD2 | TRBV7-2 | TGTGCCAGCAGCTCGGGACTAGCGCAGAGAGATACCGGGGAGCTGTTTTTT | CASSSGLAQRDTGELFF
- | TRBJ2-3 | - | TRBV15 | TGTGCCACCAGCAAGGGTTCAACCACAGATACGCAGTATTTT | CATSKGSTTDTQYF
- | TRBJ2-1 | TRBD2 | TRBV11-3 | TGTGCCAGCAGCTTAGGTACTAGCGGGAGCATGAATGAGCAGTTCTTC | CASSLGTSGSMNEQFF
- | TRBJ1-3 | TRBD1 | TRBV6-1 | TGTGCCAGCAGTTTAGACAGGGGTGGAAACACCATATATTTT | CASSLDRGGNTIYF
- | TRBJ1-2 | TRBD1 | TRBV2 | TGTGCCAGCAGTGACGAATACACAGGGGGCCTTGGCTACACCTTC | CASSDEYTGGLGYTF
- | TRBJ2-7 | TRBD2 | TRBV2 | TGTGCCAGCAGCCCGGGACTAGCGGGAGTCGAGCAGTACTTC | CASSPGLAGVEQYF
- | TRBJ1-1 | - | TRBV5-5 | TGTGCCAGCAGCTTGGCCCCGGGGGGCGTCACTGAAGCTTTCTTT | CASSLAPGGVTEAFF
- | TRBJ2-2 | TRBD2 | TRBV19 | TGTGCCAGTAAGACTAGCGGGAGCGGCACCGGGGAGCTGTTTTTT | CASKTSGSGTGELFF
- | TRBJ1-2 | - | TRBV11-2 | TGTGCCAGCAACCAGGGGCCGAACTATGGCTACACCTTC | CASNQGPNYGYTF
- | TRBJ1-2 | - | TRBV13 | TGTGCCAGCAGCGCCGCTGTGGGGCGCGACTATGGCTACACCTTC | CASSAAVGRDYGYTF
- | TRBJ2-7 | TRBD2 | TRBV13 | TGTGCCAGCAGCACAACGGGACTAGCCTACGAGCAGTACTTC | CASSTTGLAYEQYF
- | TRBJ1-5 | - | TRBV28 | TGTGCCAGCAGTGCCGGACAGCTTTTTTTGGACAGCAATCAGCCCCAGCATTTT | CASSAGQLFLDSNQPQHF
- | TRBJ1-5 | TRBD1 | TRBV19 | TGTGCCAGTAGTACCCCTAGGACAGGGGGCGAGTGGGGCAATCAGCCCCAGCATTTT | CASSTPRTGGEWGNQPQHF
- | TRBJ2-3 | - | TRBV7-2 | TGTGCCAGCAGCTTAGTATATACGCAGTATTTT | CASSLVYTQYF
- | TRBJ2-2 | TRBD1 | TRBV7-3 | TGTGCCAGCAGCTCAGGGGGCACCGGGGAGCTGTTTTTT | CASSSGGTGELFF
- | TRBJ2-4 | TRBD1 | TRBV29-1 | TGCAGCGTGGAGGGACAGGGTGAAAACATTCAGTACTTC | CSVEGQGENIQYF
- | TRBJ2-7 | - | TRBV6-5 | TGTGCCAGCAAAACAGGGCAGGGTTCCTACGAGCAGTACTTC | CASKTGQGSYEQYF
- | TRBJ2-3 | TRBD2 | TRBV7-3 | TGTGCCAGCAGCCCTGGCGGGGGGCCTAGCACAGATACGCAGTATTTT | CASSPGGGPSTDTQYF
- | TRBJ2-7 | TRBD1 | TRBV5-6 | TGTGCCAGCAGCTTAGGACAGGGACGGAACGAGCAGTACTTC | CASSLGQGRNEQYF
few | TRBJ2-2 | - | TRBV19 | TGTGCCAGTAGTCCCCTCGCTGGGGGCTACACCGGGGAGCTGTTTTTT | CASSPLAGGYTGELFF
- | TRBJ2-7 | TRBD1 | TRBV15 | TGTGCCACCAGCAGAGAGGCGACAGGGGTTGGCTACGAGCAGTACTTC | CATSREATGVGYEQYF
- | TRBJ2-7 | - | TRBV7-2 | TGTGCCAGCAGCTTAGCGGGGGGAGGGGGCTACGAGCAGTACTTC | CASSLAGGGGYEQYF
once | TRBJ2-2 | TRBD1 | TRBV6-1 | TGTGCCAGTAGGGACAGGGGCACGAACACCGGGGAGCTGTTTTTT | CASRDRGTNTGELFF
- | TRBJ2-3 | TRBD1 | TRBV14 | TGTGCCAGCAGCCAAGGTGGGACAGGGGGGACAGATACGCAGTATTTT | CASSQGGTGGTDTQYF
few | TRBJ2-1 | - | TRBV11-3 | TGTGCCAGCAGCTTAGATCTCCCGTACCTCTACAATGAGCAGTTCTTC | CASSLDLPYLYNEQFF
- | TRBJ1-5 | - | TRBV6-6 | TGTGCCAGCAGCTCTCAGCCCCAGCATTTT | CASSSQPQHF